This T cell receptor beta chain stems from a study of identical twins. Every donor was a healthy Caucasian. This clonotype was recorded many times. In TCRdb, the 5' RACE reads were re-called with MiXCR into one record per CDR3 protein. The repertoire consists of hundreds of thousands of distinct CDR3 sequences, with roughly 6% occurring once and the leading ten covering around 1.7%. CDR3 length: 16 residues. V was trimmed by 0 bases and J by 3 bases, leaving 12 bases between them. The clonotype originates from a man aged 18-30 years in good health. The specimen was naive T cells sorted from blood. The chain joins TRBV12-3 or TRBV12-4 to TRBJ1-3; D possibly corresponds to TRBD1 (6 bases). The CDR3 here is CASSLASGGLGNTIYF. The CDR3 nucleotides read TGTGCCAGCAGTTTAGCGTCTGGGGGGCTTGGAAACACCATATATTTT.